Listed here are 12 T cell receptor beta chains from one sample, sequenced in a study of blood T cell repertoires in COVID-19 (dated by TCRdb to 2020 to 2022). To prepare the library, the immunoSEQ multiplex PCR assay was applied. TCRdb holds this immuneACCESS table with in-frame rearrangements only. Some clones are missing; in checked studies, unresolved V genes explain under half, and the rest has no known cause. In all, the sample holds 270,000 or so clones, and roughly 90% of those were seen once. The top ten constitute around 1.9% of the sample. The sample taken for sequencing was peripheral blood. These receptors all stem from a woman aged 55-69 years with COVID-19, enrolled during active disease.

V is TRBV7-4 and J is TRBJ1-5; D possibly corresponds to TRBD1 (5 bases). The CDR3 runs 16 residues. Trimming took off 1 base at V and 4 bases at J, with 14 bases between the two ends. Germline V gene lookup returns CDR1 SGHVT and CDR2 SQSDAQ. CDR3 region: CASSLEGGHRNQPQHF. The CDR3 DNA reads TGTGCCAGCAGCTTAGAGGGCGGACATAGGAATCAGCCCCAGCATTTT.

The V call is TRBV6-5, the J call TRBJ1-2, with 8 nucleotides matching TRBD1. The germline CDR1 and CDR2 sequences are MNHEY and SVGAGI. The J segment lost 4 bases and the V segment lost 2 bases, leaving 6 bases of the junction unmatched. The CDR3 is 15 amino acids. The CDR3 reads CASSYRTGLVYGYTF. CDR3 coding DNA: TGTGCCAGCAGTTACCGGACAGGGCTGGTCTATGGCTACACCTTC.

The V call is TRBV21-1, the J call TRBJ1-3. TRBV21-1 is reported as a pseudogene. The CDR3 extends over 16 amino acids. DNA for the CDR3: TGTGCCAGCAGCAAATGGCAGGGAGGACCTGGAAACACCATATATTTT. It is translated as CASSKWQGGPGNTIYF.

The chain has TRBV7-2 and TRBJ1-4, with D tentatively TRBD1 (6 bases). CDR3 length: 15 amino acids. Germline V lookup: CDR1 SGHTA, CDR2 FQGNSA. V shed 5 bases and J shed 0 bases, with 10 bases lying between them. CDR3 in DNA: TGTGCCAGCAGCCCCCAGGGGCCAACTAATGAAAAACTGTTTTTT. It codes for CASSPQGPTNEKLFF.

The V call is TRBV11-2, the J call TRBJ1-1; maybe TRBD1 (5 bases). The CDR3 has 14 amino acids. V was trimmed by 5 bases and J by 5 bases, leaving 15 bases between them. CDR1 and CDR2 (germline): SGHAT, FQNNGV. The DNA of the CDR3 is TGTGCCAGCAGCCCCCCCAGGGTAGTAACTGAAGCTTTCTTT. This gives the protein CASSPPRVVTEAFF.

The chain carries TRBV27 and TRBJ1-1; D is ambiguous. Germline V lookup: CDR1 MNHEY, CDR2 SMNVEV (reference sequence). Trimming took 2 bases from V and 4 from J, leaving 8 bases between them. CDR3 length: 13 amino acids. CDR3 amino acids: CASSLSRLTEAFF. The CDR3 DNA follows: TGTGCCAGCAGTTTAAGTAGACTCACTGAAGCTTTCTTT.

The chain uses TRBV11-3 and TRBJ2-1, with TRBD1 matching over 9 bases. J gave up 7 bases and V 4 bases, and 5 bases lay outside the gene matches. Germline V gene lookup returns CDR1 SGHNT and CDR2 YENEEA. The CDR3 sequence is 14 residues long. In DNA form, the CDR3 reads TGTGCCAGCAGCTCGGGACAGGGAATTAATGAGCAGTTCTTC. This codes for CASSSGQGINEQFF.

As concerns this clone: At one boundary the junction diverges from the germline segment, which might be a read error. The CDR3 DNA is TGCGCCAGCAGCCAAGATTACAGGATAGGATTCAGCTTC. Translation gives CASSQDYRIGFSF. The chain combines TRBV4-1 with TRBJ1-2; TRBD1 might be the D (5 bases). The CDR3 length is 13 residues. Germline V CDR1 and CDR2: MGHRA, YSYEKL.

For this clone: Other nucleotide sequences in the sample specify the same CDR3. The rearrangement uses TRBV3-1 (or the pseudogene TRBV3-2) and TRBJ1-2; maybe TRBD1 (5 bases). V lost 3 bases and J 2 bases, leaving 13 bases between the germline ends. From germline, CDR1 is LGHDT and CDR2 YNNKEL (reference sequence). The CDR3 has 15 amino acids. The CDR3: CASSQVGQLNYGYTF. The CDR3 coding sequence is TGTGCCAGCAGCCAGGTAGGACAACTGAACTATGGCTACACCTTC.

This clone was picked up one time. This CDR3 is CASSTGQGAGNEQFF. In nucleotides, the CDR3 is TGTGCCAGCAGCACCGGACAGGGGGCTGGAAATGAGCAGTTCTTC. The rearrangement uses TRBV9 and TRBJ2-1; 11 nucleotides align to TRBD1. Trimming removed 4 bases from V and 7 bases from J; junction bases left unmatched: 7. Germline CDR1 SGDLS, CDR2 YYNGEE. CDR3 length: 15 amino acids.

This clone has at least ten counts. This chain links TRBV7-9 with TRBJ2-1; 16 bases line up with TRBD2. Germline trimming cut 4 bases from V and 1 base from J; bases unmatched to any gene: 7. CDR1 and CDR2 (germline): SEHNR, FQNEAQ (reference sequence). CDR3 length: 19 amino acids. The CDR3 nucleotides read TGTGCCAGCAGCTATCCGGGACTAGCGGGGGGGGCGTCCTACAATGAGCAGTTCTTC. Its translation is CASSYPGLAGGASYNEQFF.

V and J are TRBV5-6 and TRBJ1-6; TRBD1 is a possible D gene (5 bases). Germline values: CDR1 SGHDT, CDR2 YYEEEE. V was pared by 6 bases and J by 8 bases, with 12 bases between. The CDR3 covers 13 residues. The CDR3 DNA sequence: TGTGCCAGCACCGGACAAGGGTATTCACCCCTCCACTTT. Amino acids: CASTGQGYSPLHF.